This entry lists 2 T cell receptor beta chains sequenced from one sample in a study of shared clonotypes between healthy human individuals. The table came from immunoSEQ multiplex PCR; TCRdb's copy has only in-frame clones and leaves some out. This table has fewer than 500,000 clones, about 79% appearing once. The material sequenced was PBMCs. Receptors were obtained from a woman between 40 and 55 years old in good health. Some clones in this sample may be carry-over from other donors' samples.

This chain links TRBV27 with TRBJ2-5; 7 nucleotides match TRBD2. Matching the DNA end better, TRBJ2-7 makes the J call doubtful. This CDR3 has 18 residues. Per germline, CDR1 MNHEY and CDR2 SMNVEV (reference sequence). CDR3 nucleotide sequence: TGTGCCAGCAGTTCACTCGGCCACAAGAGCGGGACTTCCTACGAGCAGTACTTC. Translation: CASSSLGHKSGTSYEQYF.

This clone was observed once. The rearrangement links TRBV7-2 to TRBJ2-7; 9 bases map to TRBD2. The length of the CDR3 is 14 residues. The germline CDR1 and CDR2 sequences are SGHTA and FQGNSA. J lost 6 bases, V lost 8 bases, and 11 bases had no gene match. The CDR3 nucleotides read TGTGCCAGCCTCCCGGATGCTAGCGGGGTCGAGCAGTACTTC. Translating it yields CASLPDASGVEQYF.